This TCR beta chain was recorded in a study of cytomegalovirus exposure and HLA in healthy donors. Study details: As released early, the data held about 85 million unique TCRs from HLA-typed donors. Study conclusions and caveats: Cytomegalovirus association was listed for approximately 160 TCR beta chains. Common viral pathogens (according to a later analysis) appeared linked to several of the most significant clusters.

With regard to this clone: Its specificity is unknown.

PCR was performed using 60 Vbeta and 13 Jbeta primers. How the authors handled the data: Later analysis identified 88 million or so unique TCR beta chains, 10 million to 12 million shared. Using immunoSEQ multiplex PCR, the repertoire was profiled, and TCRdb retains in-frame clones only, with some absent. The DNA was the basis for D and trimming; V, J and clone size are from that table. The table records some 180,000 clones, roughly 90% of them present only once. The CDR3 consists of 15 residues. Germline V lookup: CDR1 MRHNA, CDR2 SNTAGT. The V gene end was trimmed by 5 bases and the J gene end by 3 bases; junction bases not matched to a gene: 2.

This TCR derives from a boy aged 2 to 9 in good health and CMV-seronegative. Sequencing was done on a sample of PBMCs. The V and J genes are TRBV6-4 and TRBJ2-3, with 13 bases that match TRBD2. The CDR3 sequence: CASSRTSGGTDTQYF. Written as DNA, the CDR3 is TGTGCCAGCAGTCGGACTAGCGGGGGAACAGATACGCAGTATTTT.